The text below deals with one T cell receptor beta chain. Its antigen is not known. Cultured CD4+ T cell DNA underwent sequencing with the Oncomine TCR Beta short-read assay. Genomic DNA was drawn out of CD4+ T cells grown in culture. From the PCR reads, TCRdb called clonotypes with MiXCR, one entry per CDR3 protein. The sample lists tens of thousands of distinct CDR3 sequences, about 56% occurring once. The data were taken from a study of vaccination and CD4 T cells after COVID-19. V shed 4 bases and J shed 1 base, with 10 bases lying between them. The CDR3 has 13 amino acids. Looked up from germline, CDR1 is DFQATT and CDR2 is SNEGSKA (reference sequence). Treatment reported: 10-day PBMC culture with coronavirus spike peptide pools or control peptides (ViraFEST assay).

This receptor was identified in a human donor who had recovered from COVID-19. Sequences were obtained from CD4+ T cells from blood, cultured in vitro. This rearrangement joins TRBV20-1 to TRBJ1-1; D uncertain. CDR3 in DNA: TGCAGTGCTATACCACCGGGGAACACTGAAGCTTTCTTT. Encoded protein: CSAIPPGNTEAFF.